This paragraph covers one TCR beta chain sequence. Its specificity is unknown. The data were obtained in a study of shared clonotypes between healthy human individuals. The CDR3 is made up of 14 amino acids. Germline-derived CDR1 and CDR2 are LGHNA and YSLEER. Trimming cost V 2 bases and J 5 bases; bases outside gene matches: 2. The assay was immunoSEQ multiplex PCR, and TCRdb's table has in-frame clones only and misses some. The sample lists almost 700,000 clones; about 90% were seen once. CD8 cells classed as naive were CD45RO-negative and positively selected for CCR7, excluding terminally differentiated effector memory CD45RA+ cells. Study conclusions and caveats: Only a few donors were included, so the genetic and exposure-history diversity represented was limited. Relative to memory subsets, naive subsets generally showed larger estimated richness. Between a handful of donors, naive CD4 clonotypes were shared at a level of about 5%. Depth was large, yet rarefaction showed that sorted-subset sequencing was incomplete.

This TCR came from a man aged 25-45 years in good health. The specimen was naive CD8+ T cells sorted from blood. J is TRBJ2-3 and V is TRBV4-3; 9 bases match TRBD1. This CDR3 is CASSQRQGGDTQYF. The CDR3 DNA sequence: TGCGCCAGCAGCCAAAGACAGGGGGGAGATACGCAGTATTTT.